Below, one TCR beta chain is given with its context. Antigen: not known. The sample contains more than one DNA sequence encoding this CDR3. The data were taken from a study of cytomegalovirus exposure and HLA in healthy donors. Whole-study context: Earlier findings included nearly 120 million unique TCR beta sequences obtained from roughly 200 million T cells.

The germline V gene has CDR1 SGHNT and CDR2 YENEEA. CDR3 length: 14 residues. Trimming pared 0 bases from V and 5 bases from J, leaving 7 bases between. This PCR relied on a set of 60 Vbeta primers and 13 Jbeta primers. Some clones are missing from TCRdb's copy, which holds only in-frame ones; the method was immunoSEQ multiplex PCR. The sample contains approximately 200,000 clones, 65% to 80% of which appear only once. Findings of the study overall: Specific recognition of CMV antigens was confirmed in vitro for a few chains (all CMV-associated). The productive fraction for most TCR beta V segments was about 87% or about 30% in an earlier analysis.

The sequencing input was PBMCs. The chain links TRBV11-3 to TRBJ2-2, with D perhaps matching TRBD2 (6 bases). The sequence came from a girl aged 2-10 years in good health and CMV-seronegative. The CDR3 loop reads CASSLDRGTGELFF. The CDR3 coding sequence is TGTGCCAGCAGCTTAGATCGGGGGACCGGGGAGCTGTTTTTT. The full variable domain, its missing parts supplied by reference TRBV11-3 and TRBJ2-2, is EAGVVQSPRYKIIEKKQPVAFWCNPISGHNTLYWYLQNLGQGPELLIRYENEEAVDDSQLPKDRFSAERLKGVDSTLKIQPAELGDSAVYLCASSLDRGTGELFFGEGSRLTVL.